The sequence of this T cell receptor beta chain was determined in a study of cytomegalovirus exposure and HLA in healthy donors. Study results and caveats: Analysis performed later found approximately 17,000 TCR beta sequences associated with HLA alleles at 0.05 false discovery rate. Per a prior analysis, the majority of TCR beta V segments were productive roughly 87% or roughly 30% of the time. A list of more than 150 TCR beta chains associated with cytomegalovirus was given.

The length of the CDR3 is 15 residues. Germline CDR1 reads MDHEN; CDR2 reads SYDVKM. Trimming cost V 3 bases and J 5 bases, with 14 bases left between them. With respect to this clone: No antigen is known for it.

PCR involved 60 Vbeta and 13 Jbeta primers. Clones were sequenced by immunoSEQ multiplex PCR, and TCRdb holds only the in-frame ones, with some missing. This table holds over 150,000 clones, about 69% found once. V gene TRBV28 combines with J gene TRBJ2-4; no firm D call. This receptor was obtained from a male donor in good health and CMV-seronegative. Sequencing was done on a sample of PBMCs. Written as DNA, the CDR3 is TGTGCCAGCAGTTTGGGTGGAGAAACACAAAACATTCAGTACTTC. It translates to CASSLGGETQNIQYF. The full variable domain, rest sourced from reference TRBV28 and TRBJ2-4, is DVKVTQSSRYLVKRTGEKVFLECVQDMDHENMFWYRQDPGLGLRLIYFSYDVKMKEKGDIPEGYSVSREKKERFSLILESASTNQTSMYLCASSLGGETQNIQYFGAGTRLSVL.